These 32 T cell receptor beta chains were sequenced from one sample in a study of blood T cell repertoires in COVID-19. Method: immunoSEQ multiplex PCR; TCRdb's copy keeps in-frame clones and lacks some. The sample shows fewer than 350,000 clones, 80% to 85% of them seen only once. Sequenced sample: peripheral blood. Receptors originate from a woman aged 60-75 years with active or convalescent COVID-19.

The chain has TRBV7-2 and TRBJ2-1, with D uncertain. The V and J ends lost 1 base and 5 bases respectively, with 12 bases between them. CDR3 length: 15 residues. Germline loops: CDR1 SGHTA, CDR2 FQGNSA. The CDR3 DNA follows: TGTGCCAGCAGCTTAGACTCCCTGTACGACAATGAGCAGTTCTTC. It translates to CASSLDSLYDNEQFF.

The gene calls are TRBV12-3 or TRBV12-4 and TRBJ2-3; 7 bases are a match to TRBD1. The CDR3 loop spans 13 amino acids. Trimming removed 4 bases from V and 7 bases from J; junction bases left unmatched: 5. CDR3: CASSSSGQYTQYF. CDR3 DNA: TGTGCCAGCAGTTCGTCGGGACAGTATACGCAGTATTTT.

This chain links TRBV30 with TRBJ2-7; TRBD1 matches 9 bases. With V trimmed by 1 base and J by 6 bases, 10 bases remained unmatched. The length of the CDR3 is 15 residues. Germline V gene data show CDR1 as GTSNPN and CDR2 as SVGIG (reference sequence). CDR3: CAWSAPDRGLREQYF. The DNA for the CDR3 is TGTGCCTGGAGTGCCCCGGACAGGGGACTTCGCGAGCAGTACTTC. The full variable domain, completed using reference TRBV30 and TRBJ2-7, is SQTIHQWPATLVQPVGSPLSLECTVEGTSNPNLYWYRQAAGRGLQLLFYSVGIGQISSEVPQNLSASRPQDRQFILSSKKLLLSDSGFYLCAWSAPDRGLREQYFGPGTRLTVT.

The V gene is TRBV6-2 or TRBV6-3, the J gene TRBJ2-1, with 12 bases aligning to TRBD2. The CDR3 consists of 16 residues. J gave up 0 bases and V 6 bases, and 3 bases lay outside the gene matches. Germline CDR1 and CDR2: MNHEY and SVGEGT. CDR3 bases: TGTGCCAGCAGCCCTAGCGGGGGGGCCTCCTACAATGAGCAGTTCTTC. It codes for CASSPSGGASYNEQFF.

The J gene is TRBJ2-5, the V gene TRBV5-1, with 8 positions matching TRBD1. Trimming at V came to 4 bases and at J to 4 bases, leaving 18 bases not matched to a gene. Germline CDR1 is SGHRS and CDR2 is YFSETQ. This CDR3 spans 18 amino acids. The CDR3 is CASSPRATDRGWVETQYF. CDR3 sequence (DNA): TGCGCCAGCAGCCCCCGGGCCACAGACAGGGGTTGGGTAGAGACCCAGTACTTC.

The chain joins TRBV19 to TRBJ2-4; D is uncertain. Germline V gives CDR1 LNHDA, CDR2 SQIVND (reference sequence). The CDR3 spans 13 residues. V lost 2 bases, J lost 7 bases, and 9 bases lay in between. CDR3 sequence reads: CASSITERNIQYF. CDR3 coding DNA: TGTGCCAGTAGTATAACCGAACGGAACATTCAGTACTTC. The whole variable domain, remainder taken from reference TRBV19 and TRBJ2-4, is DGGITQSPKYLFRKEGQNVTLSCEQNLNHDAMYWYRQDPGQGLRLIYYSQIVNDFQKGDIAEGYSVSREKKESFPLTVTSAQKNPTAFYLCASSITERNIQYFGAGTRLSVL.

The V call is TRBV6-5, the J call TRBJ1-1, with 9 bases identical to TRBD1. J gave up 7 bases and V 2 bases, and 5 bases lay outside the gene matches. This CDR3 spans 14 amino acids. Germline CDR1 and CDR2: MNHEY and SVGAGI. The CDR3 DNA sequence: TGTGCCAGCAGTTACCGGGGACAGGGCCTTGAAGCTTTCTTT. This sequence encodes CASSYRGQGLEAFF.

The V and J genes are TRBV19 and TRBJ1-5; TRBD1 matches at 8 bases. This CDR3 contains 15 residues. CDR1 and CDR2 (germline): LNHDA, SQIVND (reference sequence). The J segment lost 2 bases and the V segment lost 7 bases, leaving 7 bases of the junction unmatched. In DNA, the CDR3 is TGTGCCAGTACCCCTATACAGGGGGGCAATCAGCCCCAGCATTTT. Translated: CASTPIQGGNQPQHF.

The rearrangement joins TRBV7-3 to TRBJ2-3, with 8 positions matching TRBD1. V shed 5 bases, J shed 2 bases, and the junction held 3 bases outside the gene matches. The CDR3 has 14 residues. Germline CDR1 SGHTA, CDR2 FQGTGA. The CDR3 loop reads CASSPGQVTDTQYF. The CDR3 DNA reads TGTGCCAGCAGCCCGGGACAGGTCACAGATACGCAGTATTTT.

The J gene is TRBJ2-5, the V gene TRBV7-7, with D possibly being TRBD1 (6 bases). Germline V CDR1 and CDR2: SSHAT, FNYEAQ (reference sequence). Trimming left V 3 bases short and J 1 base short, with 12 bases between. The CDR3 sequence is 15 residues long. CDR3: CASSLGRGPQETQYF. The DNA for the CDR3 is TGTGCCAGCAGCTTGGGCAGGGGCCCCCAAGAGACCCAGTACTTC.

This chain's CDR3 is CAWTFLQEGYGYTF. The CDR3 coding sequence is TGTGCCTGGACATTCTTACAGGAGGGCTATGGCTACACCTTC. The chain links TRBV30 to TRBJ1-2; the D gene is possibly TRBD1 (5 bases). Trimming took off 4 bases at V and 4 bases at J, with 16 bases between the two ends. Germline lookup yields CDR1 GTSNPN and CDR2 SVGIG (reference sequence). The CDR3 runs 14 residues. Together with reference TRBV30 and TRBJ1-2, the CDR3 gives the full variable domain: SQTIHQWPATLVQPVGSPLSLECTVEGTSNPNLYWYRQAAGRGLQLLFYSVGIGQISSEVPQNLSASRPQDRQFILSSKKLLLSDSGFYLCAWTFLQEGYGYTFGSGTRLTVV.

The J gene is TRBJ1-2, the V gene TRBV25-1; D unresolved. Trimming removed 1 base from V and 8 bases from J, with 8 bases in between. Germline V gives CDR1 MGHDK, CDR2 SYGVNS. The CDR3 contains 12 residues. The DNA for the CDR3 is TGTGCCAGCAGTGAATTTACCGGGGGCTACACCTTC. Its protein is CASSEFTGGYTF.

The V call is TRBV6-2 or TRBV6-3, the J call TRBJ2-7, with 7 nucleotides matching TRBD1. V shed 0 bases and J 2 bases; nucleotides not matched to a gene: 4. The CDR3 loop spans 15 amino acids. Germline V CDR1 and CDR2: MNHEY, SVGEGT. The CDR3 is CASSYSKTGTYEQYF. DNA of the CDR3: TGTGCCAGCAGTTACTCAAAGACAGGGACCTACGAGCAGTACTTC.

The chain carries TRBV7-9 and TRBJ2-7, with D perhaps TRBD1 (6 bases). Germline V CDR1 and CDR2: SEHNR, FQNEAQ (reference sequence). CDR3 size: 15 residues. V shed 5 bases and J shed 0 bases, with 14 bases lying between them. The CDR3 loop is CASSPVGQSSYEQYF. The CDR3 coding sequence is TGTGCCAGCAGCCCCGTCGGACAGTCCTCCTACGAGCAGTACTTC.

The CDR3 nucleotides are TGTGCCAGCAGTTTCGGTAACTATGGCTACACCTTC. Amino acids: CASSFGNYGYTF. The rearrangement uses TRBV6-2 or TRBV6-3 and TRBJ1-2, with unresolved D. Per germline, CDR1 MNHEY and CDR2 SVGEGT. The CDR3 contains 12 residues. V was pared by 4 bases and J by 1 base, with 4 bases between.

This chain joins TRBV9 and TRBJ2-1; a possible D gene is TRBD1 (5 bases). The ends were cut back, 0 bases at V and 2 bases at J, with 9 bases in the middle. This CDR3 has 15 residues. Germline CDR1 SGDLS, CDR2 YYNGEE. The CDR3 nucleotides read TGTGCCAGCAGCGTAGGGGGCGGTACCTACAATGAGCAGTTCTTC. Translated: CASSVGGGTYNEQFF. The whole variable domain, remainder taken from reference TRBV9 and TRBJ2-1, is DSGVTQTPKHLITATGQRVTLRCSPRSGDLSVYWYQQSLDQGLQFLIQYYNGEERAKGNILERFSAQQFPDLHSELNLSSLELGDSALYFCASSVGGGTYNEQFFGPGTRLTVL.

This clone appeared a single time. The chain uses TRBV7-9 and TRBJ1-1; 10 nucleotides align to TRBD1. Germline trimming cut 8 bases from V and 1 base from J; bases unmatched to any gene: 13. This CDR3 is 17 amino acids long. The germline V gene encodes CDR1 SEHNR and CDR2 FQNEAQ (reference sequence). CDR3 DNA sequence: TGTGCCAGCTCCCCGGGACAGGGGATTTGGGGGAACACTGAAGCTTTCTTT. Residues: CASSPGQGIWGNTEAFF.

This clone was picked up a small number of times. This sequence joins TRBV6-6 and TRBJ2-2, with TRBD1 matching over 7 bases. This CDR3 spans 14 amino acids. Trimming at V came to 2 bases and at J to 7 bases, leaving 4 bases not matched to a gene. The V gene's germline CDR1 is MNHNY and CDR2 SVGAGI (reference sequence). The CDR3 bases are TGTGCCAGCAGTTACACTCAGGGGGACGGGGAGCTGTTTTTT. It specifies CASSYTQGDGELFF.

The rearrangement links TRBV9 to TRBJ1-3; weak D call: TRBD1 (6 bases). The CDR3 totals 15 residues. In germline, CDR1 is SGDLS, CDR2 YYNGEE. Trimming pared 1 base from V and 2 bases from J, leaving 10 bases between. The CDR3 loop reads CASSVRGAAGNTIYF. The CDR3 DNA is TGTGCCAGCAGCGTACGGGGGGCAGCTGGAAACACCATATATTTT. Drawing the rest from reference TRBV9 and TRBJ1-3, the complete variable domain is DSGVTQTPKHLITATGQRVTLRCSPRSGDLSVYWYQQSLDQGLQFLIQYYNGEERAKGNILERFSAQQFPDLHSELNLSSLELGDSALYFCASSVRGAAGNTIYFGEGSWLTVV.

This chain uses TRBV18 with TRBJ2-1, with 7 bases identical to TRBD1. The V gene end was trimmed by 3 bases and the J gene end by 9 bases; junction bases not matched to a gene: 11. CDR1 is KGHSH and CDR2 is LQKENI in the germline V gene. The CDR3 length is 15 residues. The chain's CDR3 is CASSPSGQDVGEQFF. For the CDR3, the DNA is TGTGCCAGCTCACCTTCAGGACAGGACGTTGGTGAGCAGTTCTTC.

This chain uses TRBV20-1 with TRBJ1-5; TRBD1 aligns across 9 bases. Germline CDR1 is DFQATT and CDR2 is SNEGSKA (reference sequence). The J segment lost 9 bases and the V segment lost 6 bases, leaving 12 bases of the junction unmatched. The CDR3 sequence is 14 residues long. CDR3 amino acids: CSASTGTGLRPQHF. The CDR3 region has the DNA TGCAGTGCCAGTACCGGGACAGGGCTACGGCCCCAGCATTTT.

This clone appeared once. The chain joins TRBV9 to TRBJ1-1, with 7 bases lining up with TRBD1. This CDR3 comprises 18 residues. Germline CDR1 reads SGDLS; CDR2 reads YYNGEE. J was trimmed by 1 base and V by 3 bases; bases with no gene match: 15. CDR3 protein: CASSDPPPGQPWNTEAFF. The CDR3 nucleotides read TGTGCCAGCAGCGACCCGCCACCGGGACAGCCCTGGAACACTGAAGCTTTCTTT. The variable domain in full, completed from reference TRBV9 and TRBJ1-1, reads DSGVTQTPKHLITATGQRVTLRCSPRSGDLSVYWYQQSLDQGLQFLIQYYNGEERAKGNILERFSAQQFPDLHSELNLSSLELGDSALYFCASSDPPPGQPWNTEAFFGQGTRLTVV.

This clone was seen more than once but under ten times. In DNA form, the CDR3 reads TGTGCCAGCAGCTTAGGGGTGGCCTGGAGCTCCTACAATGAGCAGTTCTTC. Residues: CASSLGVAWSSYNEQFF. The V and J genes are TRBV7-9 and TRBJ2-1; no reliable D call. V was clipped by 1 base and J by 0 bases, with 13 bases between them. The CDR3 loop spans 17 amino acids. Germline V gives CDR1 SEHNR, CDR2 FQNEAQ (reference sequence).

V usage is TRBV5-1 and J usage is TRBJ2-1; 9 bases line up with TRBD2. This CDR3 comprises 15 residues. V shed 4 bases, J shed 6 bases, and the junction held 8 bases outside the gene matches. Germline assignment: CDR1 SGHRS and CDR2 YFSETQ. CDR3 sequence (DNA): TGCGCCAGCAGCCCCCGCCCAGCGGGGGGCAATGAGCAGTTCTTC. It encodes CASSPRPAGGNEQFF.

This chain uses TRBV19 with TRBJ1-1; D may be TRBD1 (5 bases). The CDR3 sequence is 13 residues long. V dropped 4 bases and J dropped 4 bases, with 10 bases sitting between them. Germline CDR1 LNHDA, CDR2 SQIVND (reference sequence). CDR3 loop: CASSTGRGTEAFF. The CDR3, as DNA: TGTGCCAGTAGTACAGGGAGGGGCACTGAAGCTTTCTTT.

The rearrangement joins TRBV4-3 to TRBJ2-5; TRBD1 aligns across 8 bases. The V segment lost 0 bases and the J segment 2 bases; nucleotides outside the gene matches: 2. Germline V gene sequence: CDR1 LGHNA, CDR2 YSLEER. There are 15 residues in the CDR3. CDR3 DNA sequence: TGCGCCAGCAGCCAAGAAAGGACAGGGCAAGAGACCCAGTACTTC. Its translation: CASSQERTGQETQYF.

The J gene is TRBJ2-7, the V gene TRBV19; TRBD1 aligns across 9 bases. The CDR3 is 14 amino acids. Germline CDR1 is LNHDA and CDR2 is SQIVND (reference sequence). V was pared by 8 bases and J by 0 bases, with 5 bases of the junction left unmatched. The CDR3 sequence is CASYRTGVSYEQYF. CDR3 DNA sequence: TGTGCCAGTTACCGGACAGGGGTCTCCTACGAGCAGTACTTC.

This clone appeared a few times. CDR3 DNA: TGTGCCAGCAGCTTAGCGGGGGGGTATTACGAGCAGTACTTC. The encoded protein is CASSLAGGYYEQYF. The chain joins TRBV7-8 to TRBJ2-7, with TRBD2 matching 7 bases. CDR3 size: 14 residues. Germline V gene data show CDR1 as SGHVS and CDR2 as FQNEAQ. Trimming at V came to 0 bases and at J to 4 bases, leaving 3 bases not matched to a gene.

The V gene is TRBV3-1 (or the pseudogene TRBV3-2), the J gene TRBJ2-1; D unresolved. Trimming took 5 bases from V and 7 from J, leaving 9 bases between them. This CDR3 contains 12 residues. Germline V gene lookup returns CDR1 LGHDT and CDR2 YNNKEL (reference sequence). CDR3 sequence (DNA): TGTGCCAGCAGCTTGACAATTAATGAGCAGTTCTTC. This codes for CASSLTINEQFF.

This chain connects TRBV10-3 to TRBJ1-1, with a tentative D call TRBD1 (5 bases). The CDR3 is 13 amino acids. The germline V gene encodes CDR1 ENHRY and CDR2 SYGVKD. The V and J ends lost 6 bases and 3 bases respectively, with 11 bases between them. The CDR3 spells CAISQPGYTEAFF. CDR3 nucleotides: TGTGCCATCAGCCAGCCAGGGTACACTGAAGCTTTCTTT.

V and J are TRBV29-1 and TRBJ1-1; D is possibly TRBD1 (5 bases). V lost 1 base to trimming and J lost 7 bases, with 7 bases between them. The CDR3 contains 11 residues. Germline V gene data show CDR1 as SQVTM and CDR2 as ANQGSEA. The CDR3 nucleotides read TGCAGCGTTGAAGGGGGCCGTGAAGCTTTCTTT. This gives the protein CSVEGGREAFF.

The chain links TRBV12-5 to TRBJ1-2; no clear D. The V end was cut by 2 bases, the J end by 5 bases, with 6 bases between. Germline CDR1 reads LGHNT; CDR2 reads FRNRAP. The CDR3 is 12 amino acids. For the CDR3, the DNA is TGTGCTAGTGGTTTGATCGGGTATGGCTACACCTTC. Encoded protein: CASGLIGYGYTF.